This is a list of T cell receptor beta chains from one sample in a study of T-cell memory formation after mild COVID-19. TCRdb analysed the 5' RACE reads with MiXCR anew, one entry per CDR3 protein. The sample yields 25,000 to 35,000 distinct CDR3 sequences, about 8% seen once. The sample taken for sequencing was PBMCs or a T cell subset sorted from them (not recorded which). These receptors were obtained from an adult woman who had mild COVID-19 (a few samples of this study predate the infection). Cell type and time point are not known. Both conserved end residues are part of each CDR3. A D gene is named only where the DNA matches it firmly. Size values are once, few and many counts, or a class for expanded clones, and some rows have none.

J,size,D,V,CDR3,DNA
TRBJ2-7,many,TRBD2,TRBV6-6,CASSYASGGQQYF,TGTGCCAGCAGTTACGCTAGCGGGGGTCAGCAGTACTTC
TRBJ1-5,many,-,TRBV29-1,CSTGEHSNQPQHF,TGCAGTACGGGGGAACATAGCAATCAGCCCCAGCATTTT
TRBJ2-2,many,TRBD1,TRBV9,CASSGVAGQGNTGELFF,TGTGCCAGCAGCGGCGTGGCGGGACAGGGTAACACCGGGGAGCTGTTTTTT
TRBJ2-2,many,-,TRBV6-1,CASSEIREVTGELFF,TGTGCCAGCAGTGAAATCAGGGAGGTCACCGGGGAGCTGTTTTTT
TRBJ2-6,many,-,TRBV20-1,CSARGARTSSGANVLTF,TGCAGTGCTAGAGGTGCACGCACTTCCTCTGGGGCCAACGTCCTGACTTTC
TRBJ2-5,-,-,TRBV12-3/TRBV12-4,CASSETRRETQYF,TGTGCCAGCAGTGAGACTAGACGCGAGACCCAGTACTTC
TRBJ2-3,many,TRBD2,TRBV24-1,CATSDSSSGRATGTQYF,TGTGCCACCAGTGATTCCTCTAGCGGGAGGGCCACAGGTACGCAGTATTTT
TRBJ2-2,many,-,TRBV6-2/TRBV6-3,CASSWTANTGELFF,TGTGCCAGCAGCTGGACAGCGAACACCGGGGAGCTGTTTTTT
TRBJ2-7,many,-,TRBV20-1,CSARDPRRLVPYEQYF,TGCAGTGCTAGAGATCCTCGGCGACTGGTACCCTACGAGCAGTACTTC
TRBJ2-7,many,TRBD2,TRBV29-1,CSVVGVSGRAWQYF,TGCAGCGTGGTGGGGGTTAGCGGGAGGGCCTGGCAGTACTTC
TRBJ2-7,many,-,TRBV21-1,CASSKEGAPYEQYF,TGTGCCAGCAGCAAAGAGGGGGCCCCCTACGAGCAGTACTTC
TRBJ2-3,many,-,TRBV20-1,CSARDPDRESTDTQYF,TGCAGTGCTAGAGACCCCGACCGGGAAAGCACAGATACGCAGTATTTT
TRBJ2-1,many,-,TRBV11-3,CASSPSGDLYNEQFF,TGTGCCAGCAGCCCGTCGGGGGATCTCTACAATGAGCAGTTCTTC
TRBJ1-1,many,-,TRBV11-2,CASSLDLGRLITEAFF,TGTGCCAGCAGCTTAGATTTAGGCAGGCTAATCACTGAAGCTTTCTTT
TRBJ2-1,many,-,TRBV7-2,CASSLWSGGRYNEQFF,TGTGCCAGCAGCTTGTGGTCAGGGGGGAGATACAATGAGCAGTTCTTC
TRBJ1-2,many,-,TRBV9,CASSGGEQGPHYGYTF,TGTGCCAGCAGCGGGGGGGAACAGGGTCCACACTATGGCTACACCTTC
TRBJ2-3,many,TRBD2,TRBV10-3,CAISESPTSGGRSGTDTQYF,TGTGCCATCAGTGAGTCCCCGACTAGCGGGGGGCGGAGTGGCACAGATACGCAGTATTTT
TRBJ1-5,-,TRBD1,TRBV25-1,CASSGTGSNQPQHF,TGTGCCAGCAGTGGGACAGGTTCCAATCAGCCCCAGCATTTT
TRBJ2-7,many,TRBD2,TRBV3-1,CASSQGSSGLAGPKEYF,TGTGCCAGCAGCCAAGGAAGTTCGGGACTAGCGGGCCCTAAGGAGTACTTC
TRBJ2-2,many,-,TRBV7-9,CASSFSGNTGELFF,TGTGCCAGCAGCTTCTCTGGGAACACCGGGGAGCTGTTTTTT
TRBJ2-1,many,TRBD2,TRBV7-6,CASSLTLMTSGGRAEQFF,TGTGCCAGCAGCTTAACACTAATGACTAGCGGGGGGAGGGCTGAGCAGTTCTTC
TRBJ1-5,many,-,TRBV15,CATSRASAGRVSNQPQHF,TGTGCCACCAGCAGAGCCTCGGCGGGAAGAGTAAGCAATCAGCCCCAGCATTTT
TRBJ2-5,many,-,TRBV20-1,CSARRGRLKTQYF,TGCAGTGCTAGAAGAGGCCGCTTGAAGACCCAGTACTTC